The 30 T cell receptor beta chains presented below share a single source sample, sequenced in a study of identical twins' blood T cells. TCRdb re-derived calls from the 5' RACE reads in MiXCR, one entry per CDR3 protein. The data show roughly 380,000 distinct CDR3 sequences, over 25% seen once. Sequenced: PBMCs. The receptors were gathered from a woman between 18 and 49 years old in good health.

There are many counts of this clonotype. The chain employs TRBV3-1 and TRBJ2-2; D possibly matches TRBD1 or TRBD2 (5 bases each). This CDR3 has 16 residues. V was cut by 1 base and J by 1 base, with 10 bases left in between. Germline CDR1 and CDR2: LGHDT and YNNKEL (reference sequence). The CDR3 region has the DNA TGTGCCAGCAGCCAAGTGGGGACCCTGAACACCGGGGAGCTGTTTTTT. Translation gives CASSQVGTLNTGELFF.

Only a few counts were recorded for this clonotype. CDR3 nucleotide sequence: TGTGCCAGCAGTTACTCGGGACAGGGTAGCTACGAGCAGTACTTC. Encoded protein: CASSYSGQGSYEQYF. The chain has TRBV6-6 and TRBJ2-7; TRBD1 matches at 9 bases. The CDR3 spans 15 residues. CDR1 and CDR2 (germline): MNHNY, SVGAGI (reference sequence). Unmatched junction bases numbered 3, after V lost 0 bases and J lost 3 bases.

V and J are TRBV29-1 and TRBJ2-5; 8 nucleotides align to TRBD1. The CDR3 extends over 11 amino acids. Germline V gene data show CDR1 as SQVTM and CDR2 as ANQGSEA. CDR3 residues: CRSGGVETQYF. CDR3 bases: TGCAGATCAGGGGGCGTCGAGACCCAGTACTTC.

The chain links TRBV6-5 to TRBJ2-1; 9 nucleotides align to TRBD2. The junction had 2 bases not matched to a gene; V was cut back by 4 bases and J by 7 bases. CDR3 size: 13 residues. CDR1 MNHEY and CDR2 SVGAGI come from the germline V gene. The CDR3 is CASSFLAGNEQFF. The DNA for the CDR3 is TGTGCCAGCAGTTTTCTAGCGGGGAATGAGCAGTTCTTC.

This chain connects TRBV7-8 to TRBJ2-2; D possibly corresponds to TRBD1 (5 bases). Looked up from germline, CDR1 is SGHVS and CDR2 is FQNEAQ. The CDR3 totals 15 residues. Trimming shortened V by 10 bases and J by 5 bases, and 20 bases separated the two germline ends. CDR3 residues: CATWGGRLRTGELFF. The CDR3 nucleotides read TGTGCCACCTGGGGCGGCAGGCTTCGAACCGGGGAGCTGTTTTTT.

V is TRBV20-1 and J is TRBJ2-2, with TRBD1 as a possible D gene (5 bases). This CDR3 spans 15 amino acids. V was clipped by 7 bases and J by 3 bases, with 18 bases between them. Germline V gene data show CDR1 as DFQATT and CDR2 as SNEGSKA (reference sequence). In DNA form, the CDR3 reads TGCAGTGTACTCCGTAGGGGTACGGACACCGGGGAGCTGTTTTTT. As protein: CSVLRRGTDTGELFF.

On this clonotype itself: At one end, the junction sequence differs from germline, possibly due to a read error. CDR3 nucleotides: TGCAGCGCTAGAGGCCTAAACACCGGGGAGCTGTTTTTT. Amino acids: CSARGLNTGELFF. The chain is built from TRBV20-1 and TRBJ2-2; no definite D call. This CDR3 is built from 13 residues. Germline values: CDR1 DFQATT, CDR2 SNEGSKA (reference sequence).

At least ten counts were recorded for this clonotype. The chain employs TRBV15 and TRBJ1-1, with 11 bases identical to TRBD1. The trim removed 2 bases at V and 3 bases at J, leaving 2 bases unmatched. This CDR3 contains 15 residues. Germline values: CDR1 LNHNV, CDR2 YYDKDF (reference sequence). The CDR3 bases are TGTGCCACCAGCAGATGGGACAGGGGGGACACTGAAGCTTTCTTT. As protein: CATSRWDRGDTEAFF.

In its sample, this clonotype was seen a few times. CDR3 amino acids: CASSLGGRVGTEAFF. DNA for the CDR3: TGTGCCAGCAGCTTAGGGGGGCGAGTAGGGACTGAAGCTTTCTTT. The J gene is TRBJ1-1, the V gene TRBV7-2, with TRBD1 as a possible D gene (6 bases). Germline lookup yields CDR1 SGHTA and CDR2 FQGNSA. The CDR3 contains 15 residues. The V gene lost 1 base and the J gene lost 5 bases, with 14 bases spanning the gap.

The chain joins TRBV6-5 to TRBJ1-1, with TRBD1 identical over 8 bases. Germline CDR1 MNHEY, CDR2 SVGAGI. The CDR3 length is 14 residues. J gave up 8 bases and V 0 bases, and 5 bases lay outside the gene matches. The CDR3 loop reads CASSYSTGEHEAFF. The CDR3 DNA reads as TGTGCCAGCAGTTACTCGACAGGGGAGCACGAAGCTTTCTTT.

This clonotype was seen more than once but under ten times. The chain carries TRBV20-1 and TRBJ1-1, with 9 bases aligning to TRBD1. Germline V gene lookup returns CDR1 DFQATT and CDR2 SNEGSKA (reference sequence). This CDR3 spans 15 amino acids. V lost 6 bases to trimming and J lost 0 bases; unmatched junction nucleotides: 8. In DNA, the CDR3 is TGCAGTGCGACAGGGGGTCGCCAAATGAACACTGAAGCTTTCTTT. Translating gives CSATGGRQMNTEAFF.

This clonotype occurred a few times. The CDR3 sequence: CASSFNRETEAFF. The DNA of the CDR3 is TGTGCCAGCAGCTTTAATAGGGAGACTGAAGCTTTCTTT. This chain connects TRBV7-9 to TRBJ1-1; D is unresolved. With 3 bases removed from V and 5 bases from J, the gap between germline ends came to 10 bases. Germline V gene sequence: CDR1 SEHNR, CDR2 FQNEAQ (reference sequence). This CDR3 spans 13 amino acids.

Regarding this clonotype: This may arise from a read error, as a much more abundant clone is one base away. This sequence joins TRBV20-1 and TRBJ2-5; 7 bases agree with TRBD2. The CDR3 is 13 amino acids. Germline assignment: CDR1 DFQATT and CDR2 SNEGSKA (reference sequence). The DNA of the CDR3 is TGCAGTGCTGGAAGCGGGAACCAAGAGACCCGGTACTTC. It specifies CSAGSGNQETRYF.

This clonotype was seen repeatedly, ten times or more. V gene TRBV5-6 combines with J gene TRBJ1-1, with 7 bases identical to TRBD1. In germline, CDR1 is SGHDT, CDR2 YYEEEE. This CDR3 contains 14 residues. With V trimmed by 2 bases and J by 1 base, 2 bases remained unmatched. The CDR3 DNA is TGTGCCAGCAGCTTTGGGACAGCGAACACTGAAGCTTTCTTT. Protein: CASSFGTANTEAFF.

This clonotype turned up a few times. The CDR3 reads CASSLNAGIYGYTF. DNA of the CDR3: TGTGCCAGCAGCTTAAATGCGGGGATCTATGGCTACACCTTC. The chain has TRBV7-9 and TRBJ1-2; no clear D. Germline V lookup: CDR1 SEHNR, CDR2 FQNEAQ (reference sequence). The CDR3 sequence is 14 residues long. V lost 2 bases and J 4 bases, leaving 11 bases between the germline ends.

Details on this clonotype: This may be a read error, as it is one base from a much larger clone. This rearrangement joins TRBV2 to TRBJ1-2; D call uncertain. V was pared by 11 bases and J by 4 bases, with 14 bases between. This CDR3 region has 12 residues. Germline V CDR1 and CDR2: SNHLY, FYNNEI. CDR3 nucleotides: TGTGCCTCGGGGAGGGTTTCCTATGGCTACACCTTC. It translates to CASGRVSYGYTF. Using reference TRBV2 and TRBJ1-2 for the parts outside the CDR3, the full variable domain is EPEVTQTPSHQVTQMGQEVILRCVPISNHLYFYWYRQILGQKVEFLVSFYNNEISEKSEIFDDQFSVERPDGSNFTLKIRSTKLEDSAMYFCASGRVSYGYTFGSGTRLTVV.

This chain links TRBV5-6 with TRBJ1-1, with 7 bases aligning to TRBD1. CDR1 is SGHDT and CDR2 is YYEEEE in the germline V gene. The trim removed 2 bases at V and 7 bases at J, leaving 11 bases unmatched. The CDR3 is 15 amino acids. Written as DNA, the CDR3 is TGTGCCAGCAGCTTCCCTGACAGGGTCCGTGGTGAAGCTTTCTTT. Translation: CASSFPDRVRGEAFF. Complete variable domain (other parts from reference TRBV5-6 and TRBJ1-1): DAGVTQSPTHLIKTRGQQVTLRCSPKSGHDTVSWYQQALGQGPQFIFQYYEEEERQRGNFPDRFSGHQFPNYSSELNVNALLLGDSALYLCASSFPDRVRGEAFFGQGTRLTVV.

The chain uses TRBV6-5 and TRBJ2-1; 7 positions match TRBD2. Germline V gene lookup returns CDR1 MNHEY and CDR2 SVGAGI. The ends lost 1 base at V and 4 bases at J; junction bases unmatched: 4. The CDR3 consists of 15 residues. The CDR3 protein is CASSYFGGNYNEQFF. CDR3 DNA: TGTGCCAGCAGTTACTTCGGGGGGAATTACAATGAGCAGTTCTTC.

This clonotype was observed a handful of times. The chain joins TRBV6-2 or TRBV6-3 to TRBJ2-7; D tentatively reads TRBD1 or TRBD2 (5 bases each). Germline values: CDR1 MNHEY, CDR2 SVGEGT. The CDR3 loop spans 15 amino acids. V lost 1 base and J 4 bases, leaving 14 bases between the germline ends. The CDR3 sequence is CASSYLAGALYEQYF. For the CDR3, the DNA is TGTGCCAGCAGTTACTTGGCCGGGGCCTTATACGAGCAGTACTTC.

Remarks on this clonotype: An end of the junction does not agree with germline; a read error may underlie this. CDR3: CASTLGLEGTGELFF. In nucleotides, the CDR3 is TGCGCCAGCACCTTGGGACTCGAGGGGACCGGGGAGCTGTTTTTT. The V call is TRBV5-1, the J call TRBJ2-2; D might be TRBD2 (6 bases). This CDR3 is built from 15 residues. Germline loops: CDR1 SGHRS, CDR2 YFSETQ.

This clonotype was detected once. The CDR3 end shows no conserved phenylalanine or tryptophan, and so a read error is likely. The chain couples TRBV7-9 to TRBJ1-2; tentative D call: TRBD1 (6 bases). The CDR3 sequence is 15 residues long. The germline CDR1 and CDR2 sequences are SEHNR and FQNEAQ (reference sequence). V lost 4 bases and J lost 0, with 12 bases in between. The CDR3 DNA reads TGTGCCAGCAGCTCCACAGGGAGAGCTAACTATGGCTACACCCTC. It translates to CASSSTGRANYGYTL.

The V gene is TRBV25-1, the J gene TRBJ1-6; D ambiguous. Germline V CDR1 and CDR2: MGHDK, SYGVNS. The CDR3 has 12 residues. With 5 bases removed from V and 7 bases from J, the gap between germline ends came to 6 bases. The CDR3 loop is CASSSPNSPLHF. CDR3 in DNA: TGTGCCAGCAGTTCTCCGAATTCACCCCTCCACTTT.

The V call is TRBV7-9, the J call TRBJ1-1; the match to TRBD1 covers 8 bases. CDR3 length: 15 amino acids. The germline CDR1 and CDR2 sequences are SEHNR and FQNEAQ (reference sequence). The ends lost 4 bases at V and 3 bases at J; junction bases unmatched: 7. CDR3 sequence reads: CASSSSGQAHTEAFF. The DNA for the CDR3 is TGTGCCAGCAGCTCCTCGGGACAGGCCCACACTGAAGCTTTCTTT.

The V and J genes are TRBV28 and TRBJ1-1, with 7 bases matching TRBD1. Losses at the gene ends were 5 bases for V and 6 bases for J; bases not matched to a gene: 9. The CDR3 sequence is 14 residues long. Germline CDR1 and CDR2: MDHEN and SYDVKM. For the CDR3, the DNA is TGTGCCAGCAGTGCCCCAGGGGGTCTCGCTGAAGCTTTCTTT. It codes for CASSAPGGLAEAFF.

This clonotype appeared a few times. Sequence at one end of the junction differs from germline and may be a read error. The rearrangement joins TRBV6-5 to TRBJ1-2, with a possible D match to TRBD1 (6 bases). This CDR3 comprises 17 residues. Germline V lookup: CDR1 MNHEY, CDR2 SVGAGI. The CDR3 bases are TGTACCAGCAGAAGAGGTTCGGGGACAACAGTTAACTATGGCTACACCTTC. Its protein is CTSRRGSGTTVNYGYTF.

The genes are TRBV5-1 and TRBJ2-1, with D uncertain. The CDR3 length is 14 residues. Looked up from germline, CDR1 is SGHRS and CDR2 is YFSETQ. V dropped 2 bases and J dropped 9 bases, with 15 bases sitting between them. The CDR3 here is CASSLEFTFSEQFF. CDR3 DNA sequence: TGCGCCAGCAGCTTAGAGTTTACTTTCAGTGAGCAGTTCTTC.

The chain recombines TRBV10-3 with TRBJ2-7, with D possibly being TRBD2 (6 bases). Germline V gives CDR1 ENHRY, CDR2 SYGVKD. The CDR3 sequence is 15 residues long. Trimming removed 6 bases from V and 0 bases from J, with 15 bases in between. The CDR3 nucleotides are TGTGCCATCAGCACCGGGACTGTGGCCTCCTACGAGCAGTACTTC. This codes for CAISTGTVASYEQYF.

The table lists this clonotype with a few counts. The rearrangement links TRBV3-1 to TRBJ2-5, with D unresolved. Germline values: CDR1 LGHDT, CDR2 YNNKEL (reference sequence). The CDR3 runs to 14 residues. V was pared by 1 base and J by 3 bases, with 9 bases between. The chain's CDR3 is CASSQALVEETQYF. CDR3 DNA sequence: TGTGCCAGCAGCCAAGCCCTTGTCGAAGAGACCCAGTACTTC.

The gene calls are TRBV6-1 and TRBJ2-5; 10 bases line up with TRBD2. This CDR3 is 14 amino acids long. J was trimmed by 5 bases and V by 10 bases; bases with no gene match: 10. Germline CDR1 reads MNHNS; CDR2 reads SASEGT. The CDR3 is CATMGLAPAETQYF. For the CDR3, the DNA is TGTGCCACTATGGGACTAGCGCCTGCCGAGACCCAGTACTTC.

The rearrangement joins TRBV12-3 or TRBV12-4 to TRBJ1-1; TRBD1 aligns across 7 bases. This CDR3 region has 14 residues. Trimming cost V 7 bases and J 5 bases; bases outside gene matches: 10. This CDR3 reads CASNRGGGWTEAFF. The CDR3, as DNA: TGTGCCAGCAACCGAGGGGGCGGGTGGACTGAAGCTTTCTTT.